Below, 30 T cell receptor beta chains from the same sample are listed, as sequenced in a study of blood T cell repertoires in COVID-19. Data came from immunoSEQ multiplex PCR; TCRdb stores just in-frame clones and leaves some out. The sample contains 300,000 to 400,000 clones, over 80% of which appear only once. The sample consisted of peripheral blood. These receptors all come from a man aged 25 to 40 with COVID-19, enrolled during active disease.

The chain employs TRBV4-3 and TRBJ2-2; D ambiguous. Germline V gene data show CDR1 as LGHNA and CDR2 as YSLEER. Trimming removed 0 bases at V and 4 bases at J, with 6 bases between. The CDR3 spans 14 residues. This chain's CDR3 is CASSQEFGTGELFF. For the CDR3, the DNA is TGCGCCAGCAGCCAAGAATTCGGCACCGGGGAGCTGTTTTTT.

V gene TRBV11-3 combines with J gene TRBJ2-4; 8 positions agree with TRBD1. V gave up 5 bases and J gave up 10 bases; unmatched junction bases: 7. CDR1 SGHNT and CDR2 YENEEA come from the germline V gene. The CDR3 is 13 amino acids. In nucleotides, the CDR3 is TGTGCCAGCAGCCCCGGGACAGGACAAATTCAGTACTTC. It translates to CASSPGTGQIQYF.

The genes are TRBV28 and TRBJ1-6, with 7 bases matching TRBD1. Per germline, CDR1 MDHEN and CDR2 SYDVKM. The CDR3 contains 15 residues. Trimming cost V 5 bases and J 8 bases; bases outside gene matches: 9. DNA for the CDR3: TGTGCCAGCAGTCCACCGGACAGGAGCTATTCACCCCTCCACTTT. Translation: CASSPPDRSYSPLHF.

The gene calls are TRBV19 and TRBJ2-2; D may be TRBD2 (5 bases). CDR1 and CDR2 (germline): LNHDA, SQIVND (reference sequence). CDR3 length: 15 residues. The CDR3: CATSRRGGSVGELFF. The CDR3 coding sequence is TGTGCTACATCACGACGAGGAGGCAGCGTTGGGGAGCTGTTTTTT.

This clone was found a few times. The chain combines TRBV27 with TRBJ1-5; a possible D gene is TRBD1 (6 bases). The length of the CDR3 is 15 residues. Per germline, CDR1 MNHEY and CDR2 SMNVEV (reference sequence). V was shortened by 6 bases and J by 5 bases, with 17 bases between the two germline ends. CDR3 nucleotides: TGTGCCAGCAGACTAGCGGGGGCGCGGGATCAGCCCCAGCATTTT. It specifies CASRLAGARDQPQHF.

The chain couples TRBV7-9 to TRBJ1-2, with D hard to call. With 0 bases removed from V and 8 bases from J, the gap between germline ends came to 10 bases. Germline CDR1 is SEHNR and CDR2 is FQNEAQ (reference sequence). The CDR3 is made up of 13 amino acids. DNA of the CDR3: TGTGCCAGCAGCTTAGCGCTCCAGGAAGGCTACACCTTC. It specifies CASSLALQEGYTF.

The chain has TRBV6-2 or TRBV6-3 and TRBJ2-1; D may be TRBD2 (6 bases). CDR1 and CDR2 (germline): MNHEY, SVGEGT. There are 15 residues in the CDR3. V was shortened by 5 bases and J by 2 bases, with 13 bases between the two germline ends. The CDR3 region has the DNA TGTGCCAGCAGTCCCCGGGACTTACCCTACAATGAGCAGTTCTTC. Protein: CASSPRDLPYNEQFF.

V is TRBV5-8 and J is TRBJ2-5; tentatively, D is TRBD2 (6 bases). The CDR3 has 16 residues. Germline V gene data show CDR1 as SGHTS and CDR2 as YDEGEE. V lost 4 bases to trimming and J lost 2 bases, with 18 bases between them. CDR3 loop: CASSRLGTGQQETQYF. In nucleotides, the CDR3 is TGTGCCAGCAGCCGCCTCGGGACTGGTCAACAAGAGACCCAGTACTTC.

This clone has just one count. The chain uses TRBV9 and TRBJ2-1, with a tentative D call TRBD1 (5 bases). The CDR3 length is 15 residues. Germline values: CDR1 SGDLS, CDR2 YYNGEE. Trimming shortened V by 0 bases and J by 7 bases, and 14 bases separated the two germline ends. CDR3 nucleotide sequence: TGTGCCAGCAGCGTAGATTTCAGGGTTAGTAATGAGCAGTTCTTC. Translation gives CASSVDFRVSNEQFF.

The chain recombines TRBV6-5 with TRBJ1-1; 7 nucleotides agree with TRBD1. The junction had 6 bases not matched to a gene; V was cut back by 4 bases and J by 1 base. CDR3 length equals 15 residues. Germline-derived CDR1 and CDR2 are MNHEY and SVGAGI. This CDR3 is CASSLHGTANTEAFF. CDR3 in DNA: TGTGCCAGCAGTTTACACGGGACAGCGAACACTGAAGCTTTCTTT.

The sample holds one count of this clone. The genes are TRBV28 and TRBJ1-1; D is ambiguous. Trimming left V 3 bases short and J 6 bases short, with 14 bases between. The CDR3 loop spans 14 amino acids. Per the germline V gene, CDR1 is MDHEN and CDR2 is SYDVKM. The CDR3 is CASSFTEIRAEAFF. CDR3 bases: TGTGCCAGCAGTTTTACGGAGATCCGGGCTGAAGCTTTCTTT.

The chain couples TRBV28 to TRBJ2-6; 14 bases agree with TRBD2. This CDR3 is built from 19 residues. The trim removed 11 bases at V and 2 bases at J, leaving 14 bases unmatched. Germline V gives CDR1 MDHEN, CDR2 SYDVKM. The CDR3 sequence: CACDSGTSGSTPGANVLTF. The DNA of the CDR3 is TGTGCCTGCGATTCCGGGACTAGCGGGAGTACCCCTGGGGCCAACGTCCTGACTTTC.

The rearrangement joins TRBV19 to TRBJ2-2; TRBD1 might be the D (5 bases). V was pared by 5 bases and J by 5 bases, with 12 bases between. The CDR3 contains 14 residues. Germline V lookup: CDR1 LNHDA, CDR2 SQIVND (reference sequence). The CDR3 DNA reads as TGTGCCAGTAGTTGGCAGGGTGGGACCGGGGAGCTGTTTTTT. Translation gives CASSWQGGTGELFF.

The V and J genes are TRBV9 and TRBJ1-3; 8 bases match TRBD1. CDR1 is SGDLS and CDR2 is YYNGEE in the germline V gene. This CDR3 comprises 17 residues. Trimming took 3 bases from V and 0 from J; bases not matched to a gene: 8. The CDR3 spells CASSDQGQASSGNTIYF. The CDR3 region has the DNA TGTGCCAGCAGCGATCAGGGACAGGCAAGCTCTGGAAACACCATATATTTT.

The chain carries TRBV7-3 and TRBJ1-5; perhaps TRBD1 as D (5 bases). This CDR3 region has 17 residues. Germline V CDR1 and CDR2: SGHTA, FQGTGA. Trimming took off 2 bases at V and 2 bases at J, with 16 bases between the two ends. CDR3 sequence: CASSLFVFWGGNQPQHF. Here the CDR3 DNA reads TGTGCCAGCAGCTTATTCGTTTTTTGGGGGGGCAATCAGCCCCAGCATTTT.

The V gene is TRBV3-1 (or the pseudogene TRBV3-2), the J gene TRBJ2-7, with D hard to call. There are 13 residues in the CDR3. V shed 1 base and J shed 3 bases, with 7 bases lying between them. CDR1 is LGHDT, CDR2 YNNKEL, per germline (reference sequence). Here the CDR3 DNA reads TGTGCCAGCAGCCAAGGGCTGAACTACGAGCAGTACTTC. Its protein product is CASSQGLNYEQYF.

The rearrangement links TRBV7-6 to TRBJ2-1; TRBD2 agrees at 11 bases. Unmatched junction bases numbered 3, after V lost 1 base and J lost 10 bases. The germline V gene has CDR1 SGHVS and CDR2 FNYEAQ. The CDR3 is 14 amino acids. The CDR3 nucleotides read TGTGCCAGCAGCTTAGGGAGACTAGCGGGAGAGCAGTTCTTC. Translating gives CASSLGRLAGEQFF.

In nucleotides, the CDR3 is TGTGCCAGCAGTTCCCCCTTTCTCCGAGGGTCAGGAAACACCATATATTTT. It is translated as CASSSPFLRGSGNTIYF. This sequence joins TRBV28 and TRBJ1-3; D is uncertain. Trimming cost V 4 bases and J 4 bases, with 20 bases left between them. The CDR3 contains 17 residues. CDR1 MDHEN and CDR2 SYDVKM come from the germline V gene. Combining the CDR3 with reference TRBV28 and TRBJ1-3 gives the whole variable domain DVKVTQSSRYLVKRTGEKVFLECVQDMDHENMFWYRQDPGLGLRLIYFSYDVKMKEKGDIPEGYSVSREKKERFSLILESASTNQTSMYLCASSSPFLRGSGNTIYFGEGSWLTVV.

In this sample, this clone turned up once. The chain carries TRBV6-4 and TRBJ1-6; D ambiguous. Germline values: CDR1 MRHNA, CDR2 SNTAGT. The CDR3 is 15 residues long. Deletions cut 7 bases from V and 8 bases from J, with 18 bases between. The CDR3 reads CASILLRSGDSPLHF. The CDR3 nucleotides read TGTGCCAGCATCCTATTAAGGTCCGGGGATTCACCCCTCCACTTT.

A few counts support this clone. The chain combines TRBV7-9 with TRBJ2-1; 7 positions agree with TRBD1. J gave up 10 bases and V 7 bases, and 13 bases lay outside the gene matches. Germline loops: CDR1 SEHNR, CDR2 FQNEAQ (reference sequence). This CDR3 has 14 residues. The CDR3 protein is CASTSGQPQGEQFF. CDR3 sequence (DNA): TGTGCCAGCACCTCGGGACAGCCCCAGGGAGAGCAGTTCTTC.

For the CDR3, the DNA is TGTGCCAGCAGCCCTCCGTTGGGGGGGCACTATGGCTACACCTTC. Protein: CASSPPLGGHYGYTF. The chain combines TRBV3-1 (or the pseudogene TRBV3-2) with TRBJ1-2, with D possibly being TRBD1 (6 bases). This CDR3 region has 15 residues. V lost 4 bases and J 3 bases, leaving 15 bases between the germline ends. CDR1 LGHDT and CDR2 YNNKEL come from the germline V gene (reference sequence).

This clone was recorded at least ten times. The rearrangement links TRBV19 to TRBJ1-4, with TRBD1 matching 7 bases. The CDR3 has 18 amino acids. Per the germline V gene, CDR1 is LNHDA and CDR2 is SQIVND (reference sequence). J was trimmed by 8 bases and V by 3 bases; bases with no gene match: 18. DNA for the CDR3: TGTGCCAGTAGTATCGACACTCTACAGGGGCATCTGGGAGAAAAACTGTTTTTT. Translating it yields CASSIDTLQGHLGEKLFF.

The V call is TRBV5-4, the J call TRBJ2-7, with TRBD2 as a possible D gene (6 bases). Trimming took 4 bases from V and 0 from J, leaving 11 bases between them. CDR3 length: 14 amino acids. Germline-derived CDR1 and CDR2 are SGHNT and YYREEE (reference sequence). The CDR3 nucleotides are TGTGCCAGCAGCACCGGGACTGGCTCCTACGAGCAGTACTTC. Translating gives CASSTGTGSYEQYF. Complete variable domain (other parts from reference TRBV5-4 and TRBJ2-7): ETGVTQSPTHLIKTRGQQVTLRCSSQSGHNTVSWYQQALGQGPQFIFQYYREEENGRGNFPPRFSGLQFPNYSSELNVNALELDDSALYLCASSTGTGSYEQYFGPGTRLTVT.

The CDR3 region has the DNA TGCGCCAGCAGCCCTACAGGGACGAGCTCCTACGAGCAGTACTTC. Amino acids: CASSPTGTSSYEQYF. V gene TRBV4-3 combines with J gene TRBJ2-7; TRBD1 is a possible D gene (6 bases). Germline loops: CDR1 LGHNA, CDR2 YSLEER. The V gene lost 4 bases and the J gene lost 0 bases, with 13 bases spanning the gap. The CDR3 is 15 amino acids.

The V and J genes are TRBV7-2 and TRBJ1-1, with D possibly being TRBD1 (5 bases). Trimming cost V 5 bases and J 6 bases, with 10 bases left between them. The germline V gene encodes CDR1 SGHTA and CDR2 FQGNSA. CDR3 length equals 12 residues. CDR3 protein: CASSDDRPEAFF. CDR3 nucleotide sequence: TGTGCCAGCAGCGACGACAGACCTGAAGCTTTCTTT.

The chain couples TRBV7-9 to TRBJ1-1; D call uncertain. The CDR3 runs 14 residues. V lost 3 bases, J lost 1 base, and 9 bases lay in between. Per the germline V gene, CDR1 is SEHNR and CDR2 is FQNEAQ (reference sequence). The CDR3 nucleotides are TGTGCCAGCAGCTTGGAGGGTTCGAACACTGAAGCTTTCTTT. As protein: CASSLEGSNTEAFF.

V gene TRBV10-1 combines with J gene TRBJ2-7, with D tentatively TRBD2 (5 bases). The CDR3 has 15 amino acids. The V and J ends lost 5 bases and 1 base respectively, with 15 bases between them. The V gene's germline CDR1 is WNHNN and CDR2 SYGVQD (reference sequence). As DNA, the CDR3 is TGCGCCAGCAGTCAGGCACGAGGGCAATCCTACGAGCAGTACTTC. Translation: CASSQARGQSYEQYF.

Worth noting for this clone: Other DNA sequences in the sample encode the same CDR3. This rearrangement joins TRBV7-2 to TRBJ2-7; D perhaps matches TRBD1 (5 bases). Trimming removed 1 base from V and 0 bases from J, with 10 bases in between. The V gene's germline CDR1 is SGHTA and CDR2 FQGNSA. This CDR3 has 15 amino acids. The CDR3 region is CASSLGQGSSYEQYF. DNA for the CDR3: TGTGCCAGCAGCTTAGGCCAGGGCAGCTCCTACGAGCAGTACTTC. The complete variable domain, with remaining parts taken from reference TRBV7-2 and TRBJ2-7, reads GAGVSQSPSNKVTEKGKDVELRCDPISGHTALYWYRQSLGQGLEFLIYFQGNSAPDKSGLPSDRFSAERTGGSVSTLTIQRTQQEDSAVYLCASSLGQGSSYEQYFGPGTRLTVT.

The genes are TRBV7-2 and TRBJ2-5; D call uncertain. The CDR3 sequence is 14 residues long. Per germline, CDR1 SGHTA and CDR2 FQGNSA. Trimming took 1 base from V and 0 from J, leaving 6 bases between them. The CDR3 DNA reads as TGTGCCAGCAGCTTAGGGCCCCACCAAGAGACCCAGTACTTC. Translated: CASSLGPHQETQYF.

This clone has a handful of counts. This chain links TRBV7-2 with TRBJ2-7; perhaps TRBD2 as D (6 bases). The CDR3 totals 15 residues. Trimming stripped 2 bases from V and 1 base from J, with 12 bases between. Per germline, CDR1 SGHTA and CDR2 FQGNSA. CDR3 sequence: CASSLSERVSYEQYF. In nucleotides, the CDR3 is TGTGCCAGCAGCTTAAGTGAGCGGGTTTCCTACGAGCAGTACTTC.